A selection of T cell receptor beta chains follows, all from one sample in a study of radiotherapy plus CTLA-4 blockade in lung cancer. Profiled with immunoSEQ multiplex PCR; TCRdb holds only in-frame clones, not every one. The sample has about 45,000 clones; about 67% are singletons. The source was peripheral blood, collected from a patient treated with radiotherapy plus ipilimumab. Every receptor here comes from a human donor with non-small cell lung cancer who had a partial response to radiotherapy plus ipilimumab. Both conserved end residues are part of each CDR3. D genes are given only for firm matches. Rows may omit the clone size; those that give it use once, few, many or a size class.

>TRBV7-8|TRBJ2-7|NA|NA
CASSLYQGPSYEQYF
TGTGCCAGCAGCTTATATCAGGGGCCTTCCTACGAGCAGTACTTC
>TRBV5-1|TRBJ2-1|NA|NA
CASRSDSPSQFF
TGCGCCAGCAGGTCTGACTCCCCTAGTCAGTTCTTC
>TRBV19|TRBJ1-2|few|TRBD1
CASSSPRQGGYGYTF
TGTGCCAGTAGTTCACCTCGACAGGGTGGCTATGGCTACACCTTC
>TRBV18|TRBJ2-5|few|NA
CASSPLGQLLQETQYF
TGTGCCAGCTCACCACTCGGACAGCTTCTCCAAGAGACCCAGTACTTC
>TRBV27|TRBJ2-5|NA|TRBD2
CASTGLAGGDSETQYF
TGTGCCAGTACCGGACTAGCGGGGGGCGACAGCGAGACCCAGTACTTC
>TRBV19|TRBJ1-3|few|NA
CATTERTVSGNTIYF
TGTGCCACCACAGAAAGGACAGTCTCTGGAAACACCATATATTTT
>TRBV7-9|TRBJ1-1|NA|TRBD1
CASSFRGGGRNTEAFF
TGTGCCAGCAGCTTTCGAGGAGGGGGCCGGAACACTGAAGCTTTCTTT
>TRBV7-2|TRBJ2-1|few|TRBD2
CASSLVGLAGRYEQFF
TGTGCCAGCAGCTTAGTAGGGTTAGCGGGAAGGTATGAGCAGTTCTTC
>TRBV19|TRBJ1-1|medium-sized|NA
CASSSRIRLNTEAFF
TGTGCCAGTAGTTCCAGGATCCGCCTAAACACTGAAGCTTTCTTT
>TRBV5-5|TRBJ1-2|NA|NA
CARGGSGGYTF
TGTGCCAGAGGGGGTTCTGGGGGCTACACCTTC
>TRBV6-5|TRBJ2-3|NA|TRBD2
CASSPSGATDTQYF
TGTGCCAGCAGTCCTAGCGGGGCCACAGATACGCAGTATTTT
>TRBV10-3|TRBJ1-6|NA|TRBD1
CASKDRGLDNSPLHF
TGTGCCTCCAAGGACAGGGGTCTTGATAATTCACCCCTCCACTTT
>TRBV28|TRBJ2-6|NA|NA
CASSARYSGANVLTF
TGTGCCAGCAGCGCCAGGTACTCTGGGGCCAACGTCCTGACTTTC
>TRBV10-3|TRBJ2-3|NA|TRBD2
CAISEHLAGSFADTQYF
TGTGCCATCAGTGAGCATCTAGCGGGATCTTTCGCAGATACGCAGTATTTT
>TRBV5-4|TRBJ2-5|NA|NA
CASSRQFKETQYF
TGTGCCAGCAGCCGACAGTTCAAAGAGACCCAGTACTTC
>TRBV21-1|TRBJ2-1|few|NA
CASSKAEGGPYNEQFF
TGTGCCAGCAGCAAAGCAGAGGGAGGCCCCTACAATGAGCAGTTCTTC
>TRBV27|TRBJ2-7|few|NA
CASNSLGASYEQYF
TGTGCCAGCAACTCGCTAGGGGCTTCCTACGAGCAGTACTTC
>TRBV7-9|TRBJ1-5|few|NA
CASTSGSGNQPQHF
TGTGCCAGCACCTCCGGGAGCGGCAATCAGCCCCAGCATTTT
>TRBV7-9|TRBJ2-7|NA|TRBD2
CASSLSGVLYEQYF
TGTGCCAGCAGCTTAAGCGGGGTTCTCTACGAGCAGTACTTC
>TRBV10-2|TRBJ1-2|NA|TRBD1
CASSEQGINYGYTF
TGCGCCAGCAGTGAACAGGGGATCAACTATGGCTACACCTTC
>TRBV30|TRBJ1-3|NA|NA
CAWNPDKHSGNTIYF
TGTGCCTGGAATCCGGACAAACACTCTGGAAACACCATATATTTT
>TRBV5-4|TRBJ1-2|few|NA
CASRPEGPGASGGYTF
TGTGCCAGCAGGCCGGAGGGACCAGGGGCTAGCGGTGGCTACACCTTC
>TRBV4-3|TRBJ1-2|few|TRBD1
CASSQDWSDRDYGYTF
TGCGCCAGCAGCCAAGATTGGTCGGACAGGGACTATGGCTACACCTTC
>TRBV5-4|TRBJ2-7|NA|TRBD2
CASSLEAGVAYEQYF
TGTGCCAGCAGCTTGGAAGCGGGAGTCGCCTACGAGCAGTACTTC
>TRBV28|TRBJ2-5|NA|TRBD1
CASSSGQGVVFLETQYF
TGTGCCAGCAGTTCGGGACAGGGGGTGGTTTTTTTGGAGACCCAGTACTTC
>TRBV14|TRBJ2-2|NA|NA
CASSRTENTGELFF
TGTGCCAGCAGCCGGACAGAGAACACCGGGGAGCTGTTTTTT
>TRBV29-1|TRBJ2-1|NA|NA
CSVESGREKSNEQFF
TGCAGCGTTGAATCGGGTCGGGAGAAGAGCAATGAGCAGTTCTTC
>TRBV7-2|TRBJ2-5|NA|NA
CASSLLVGTQETQYF
TGTGCCAGCAGCTTATTGGTAGGGACTCAAGAGACCCAGTACTTC
>TRBV28|TRBJ1-6|NA|TRBD1
CASSVPGQGRGPLHF
TGTGCCAGCAGTGTTCCGGGACAGGGGCGCGGGCCCCTCCACTTT
>TRBV7-9|TRBJ1-1|NA|NA
CASSPRVNTEAFF
TGTGCCAGCAGCCCCCGGGTGAACACTGAAGCTTTCTTT
>TRBV27|TRBJ2-3|NA|NA
CASSPAWGHYTDTQYF
TGTGCCAGCAGCCCGGCGTGGGGGCACTACACAGATACGCAGTATTTT
>TRBV6-6|TRBJ1-1|NA|NA
CASSYWAGEAFF
TGTGCCAGCAGTTATTGGGCAGGGGAAGCTTTCTTT
>TRBV19|TRBJ1-5|once|NA
CASSSMYSNQPQHF
TGTGCCAGTAGCAGTATGTATAGCAATCAGCCCCAGCATTTT
>TRBV6-1|TRBJ2-7|once|NA
CASADSRGGEQYF
TGTGCCAGCGCCGACAGCCGAGGTGGCGAGCAGTACTTC
>TRBV4-2|TRBJ2-3|NA|TRBD2
CASSQDVPGGTDTQYF
TGTGCCAGCAGCCAAGATGTCCCGGGGGGTACAGATACGCAGTATTTT
>TRBV7-6|TRBJ2-7|NA|NA
CASSLAASSTYEQYF
TGTGCCAGCAGCTTAGCGGCTAGTAGCACCTACGAGCAGTACTTC
>TRBV4-1|TRBJ1-2|once|NA
CASSQEPGTTYGYTF
TGCGCCAGCAGCCAAGAACCGGGGACAACTTATGGCTACACCTTC
>TRBV11-2|TRBJ1-4|NA|NA
CASSPPDTSRHEKLFF
TGTGCCAGCAGTCCCCCGGACACTTCAAGACATGAAAAACTGTTTTTT
>TRBV18|TRBJ2-5|once|NA
CASSPRQSAGETQYF
TGTGCCAGCTCGCCCCGACAGTCGGCGGGGGAGACCCAGTACTTC
>TRBV5-1|TRBJ1-1|NA|NA
CASSRGPPGSPWNTEAFF
TGCGCCAGCAGCCGCGGGCCGCCGGGTTCTCCCTGGAACACTGAAGCTTTCTTT
>TRBV6-7|TRBJ1-2|NA|NA
CASSCLPLPGYGYTF
TGTGCCAGCAGTTGCCTCCCTTTGCCGGGCTATGGCTACACCTTC
>TRBV15|TRBJ1-1|NA|NA
CATSSLTGFGTEAFF
TGTGCCACCAGCAGTCTTACAGGGTTCGGGACTGAAGCTTTCTTT
>TRBV5-1|TRBJ1-2|NA|TRBD1
CASSRGQGEAGYTF
TGCGCCAGCAGCCGGGGACAGGGCGAGGCTGGCTACACCTTC
>TRBV9|TRBJ2-5|once|TRBD2
CASSVGGGLAGEETQYF
TGTGCCAGCAGCGTAGGTGGGGGGCTAGCGGGAGAGGAGACCCAGTACTTC
>TRBV10-2|TRBJ2-2|NA|TRBD1
CASSQRGRANTGELFF
TGCGCCAGCAGTCAGAGGGGGCGGGCGAACACCGGGGAGCTGTTTTTT